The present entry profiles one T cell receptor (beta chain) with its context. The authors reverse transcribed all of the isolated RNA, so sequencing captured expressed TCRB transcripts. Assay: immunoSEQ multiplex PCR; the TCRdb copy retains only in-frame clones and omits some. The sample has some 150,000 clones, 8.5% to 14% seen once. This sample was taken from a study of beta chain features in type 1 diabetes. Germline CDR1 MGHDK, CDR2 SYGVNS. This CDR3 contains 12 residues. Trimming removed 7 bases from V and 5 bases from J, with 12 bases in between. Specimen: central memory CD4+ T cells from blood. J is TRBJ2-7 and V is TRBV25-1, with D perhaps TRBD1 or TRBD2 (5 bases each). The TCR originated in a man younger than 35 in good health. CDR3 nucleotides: TGTGCCAGCACCGGGACCGCGAACGAGCAGTACTTC. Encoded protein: CASTGTANEQYF.